This record looks at one T cell receptor beta chain sequence and its context. The V segment lost 5 bases and the J segment 8 bases; nucleotides outside the gene matches: 9. The germline V gene has CDR1 SGHTA and CDR2 FQGNSA. This CDR3 has 14 residues. This record comes from a study of blood T cell repertoires in COVID-19. Study details: From the United States, Italy and Spain came samples of acute and convalescent COVID-19. In each case, the material was cDNA or gDNA derived from T cells, B-cell-depleted T cells, or PBMCs.

The method was immunoSEQ multiplex PCR; TCRdb's version includes in-frame clones alone and lacks a portion of them. The profile shows about 230,000 clones, roughly 80% of them singletons. The rearrangement joins TRBV7-2 to TRBJ2-1; 7 positions match TRBD2. The sequenced sample consisted of peripheral blood. This receptor was taken from a woman between 50 and 59 years old with acute or convalescent COVID-19. CDR3 loop: CASSNTGTTDEQFF. In DNA form, the CDR3 reads TGTGCCAGCAGCAATACCGGGACTACGGATGAGCAGTTCTTC.